The clone carrying this T cell receptor beta chain was picked up a small number of times. No antigen is known for it. Each of the donors had roughly 9.3 milliliters of peripheral blood drawn into EDTA-treated Vacutainer tubes. Each sample had at least 7 million PBMCs isolated. This specimen belongs to a study of blood T cells in healthy people across ages. Study-wide findings and caveats: Lack of knowledge of donor CMV status possibly confounded expanded clonotype changes.

A second PCR, run for roughly 7 to 11 cycles, used a sample-barcoded 5' primer plus a J-beta primer mix. The template-switch adaptor was a 5' adaptor with 12 random nucleotides. It tagged each cDNA molecule. TCRdb itself ran the 5' RACE reads through MiXCR, one entry per CDR3 protein. The data contain 1.5 million to 2 million distinct CDR3 sequences, about 28% of them singletons. This CDR3 comprises 15 residues. Trimming left V 8 bases short and J 0 bases short, with 15 bases between. The germline CDR1 and CDR2 sequences are LNHNV and YYDKDF (reference sequence). Sequenced material: blood. The chain uses TRBV15 and TRBJ2-3; either TRBD1 or TRBD2 may supply D (6 bases each). The clonotype originates from a woman younger than 45 in good health. CDR3 nucleotides: TGTGCCACCCAACTAGGGGGGCTTAGCACAGATACGCAGTATTTT. Amino acids: CATQLGGLSTDTQYF.